This T cell receptor (beta chain) originates from a study of response to subunit inactivated influenza vaccine (dated by TCRdb to about 2018). In terms of the full investigation: The study used deep quantitative T cell receptor repertoire profiling to track responses to a trivalent subunit inactivated influenza vaccine.

This clonotype was counted only a few times. Its antigen is unknown. Base quality data are lacking; no much larger clone is found one base away. Beyond this particular receptor, the publication reports: It was suggested by the authors that each seasonal influenza vaccination may recruit only a limited number of new T cells.

The library was produced with RT-PCR. The instrument was an Illumina HiSeq 2500. In TCRdb, the public reads were trimmed at Q25 with fastp and aligned with MiXCR, with productive beta chains retained. Here each entry gathers all rows of one CDR3 protein and keeps the most common genes and DNA. Present in this sample are hundreds of thousands of distinct CDR3 sequences, approximately 14% of which were seen just once. The ten largest clones represent approximately 6.5% of the sample. This clonotype originated in a man aged 45-65 years who received an inactivated influenza vaccine. Donor details come from another sample of the same person, matched by shared clones. This specimen consisted of PBMCs from blood, obtained about 14 days before vaccination.

The CDR3 region has the sequence CASSLKDRGALHF. Read as DNA, the sequence is TGTGCCAGCAGCTTGAAGGACAGGGGCGCCCTCCACTTT. This chain is built from TRBV7-2 and TRBJ1-6; TRBD1 matches 9 bases in the middle. Looking up the germline V gene yields CDR1 SGHTA and CDR2 FQGNSA. V is cut back by 3 bases and J by 14 bases, with 5 bases in the junction unmatched. The CDR3, cysteine through phenylalanine, is 13 amino acids long. Kept here is only the CDR3 DNA, which spans 39 bases and is read in frame from base 1.